The next 2 T cell receptor beta chains were all read from a single sample in a study of Ad26.COV2.S vaccination and SARS-CoV-2 variants. Data came from immunoSEQ multiplex PCR; TCRdb stores just in-frame clones and leaves some out. The repertoire consists of about 350,000 clones, with about 90% occurring once and the leading ten covering 3% to 5%. The starting material was peripheral blood, obtained after recovery from COVID-19. Source of these receptors: a human donor who had recovered from COVID-19.

The J gene is TRBJ2-3, the V gene TRBV2; possible D gene TRBD2, 5 bases. V lost 5 bases, J lost 8 bases, and 14 bases lay in between. Per the germline V gene, CDR1 is SNHLY and CDR2 is FYNNEI. CDR3 length: 13 amino acids. Written as DNA, the CDR3 is TGTGCCAGCAGTTCCGAACTTGGAGGTACGCAGTATTTT. This translates into CASSSELGGTQYF.

The rearrangement uses TRBV9 and TRBJ2-1; the D call may be TRBD1 or TRBD2 (6 bases each). The CDR3 totals 15 residues. V dropped 1 base and J dropped 5 bases, with 13 bases sitting between them. Germline values: CDR1 SGDLS, CDR2 YYNGEE. CDR3 protein: CASSVFGGGNNEQFF. The CDR3 DNA reads TGTGCCAGCAGCGTATTTGGGGGCGGGAACAATGAGCAGTTCTTC. The variable domain in full, completed from reference TRBV9 and TRBJ2-1, reads DSGVTQTPKHLITATGQRVTLRCSPRSGDLSVYWYQQSLDQGLQFLIQYYNGEERAKGNILERFSAQQFPDLHSELNLSSLELGDSALYFCASSVFGGGNNEQFFGPGTRLTVL.